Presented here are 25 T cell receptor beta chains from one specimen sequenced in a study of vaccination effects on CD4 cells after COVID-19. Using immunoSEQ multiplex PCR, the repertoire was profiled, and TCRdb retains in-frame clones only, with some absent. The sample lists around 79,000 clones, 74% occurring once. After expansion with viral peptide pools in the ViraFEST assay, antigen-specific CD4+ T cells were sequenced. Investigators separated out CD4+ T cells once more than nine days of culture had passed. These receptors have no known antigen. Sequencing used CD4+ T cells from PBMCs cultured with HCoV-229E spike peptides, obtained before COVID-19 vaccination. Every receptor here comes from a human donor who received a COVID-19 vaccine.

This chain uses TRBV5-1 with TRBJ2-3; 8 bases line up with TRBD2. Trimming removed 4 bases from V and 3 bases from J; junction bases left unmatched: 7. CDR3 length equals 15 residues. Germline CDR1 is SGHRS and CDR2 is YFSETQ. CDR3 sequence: CASSGDGGGTDTQYF. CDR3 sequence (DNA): TGCGCCAGCAGCGGCGACGGGGGGGGGACAGATACGCAGTATTTT.

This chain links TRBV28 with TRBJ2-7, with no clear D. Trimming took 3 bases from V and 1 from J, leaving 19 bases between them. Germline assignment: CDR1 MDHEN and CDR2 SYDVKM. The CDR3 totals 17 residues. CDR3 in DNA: TGTGCCAGCAGTTTCTCCGGCAGTCGTCGACCTTCCTACGAGCAGTACGTC. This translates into CASSFSGSRRPSYEQYV.

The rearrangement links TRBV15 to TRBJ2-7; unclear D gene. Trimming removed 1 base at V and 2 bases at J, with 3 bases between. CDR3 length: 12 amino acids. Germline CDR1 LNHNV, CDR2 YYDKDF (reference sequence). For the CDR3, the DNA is TGTGCCACCAGCAGAGGACCCTACGAGCAGTACGTC. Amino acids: CATSRGPYEQYV.

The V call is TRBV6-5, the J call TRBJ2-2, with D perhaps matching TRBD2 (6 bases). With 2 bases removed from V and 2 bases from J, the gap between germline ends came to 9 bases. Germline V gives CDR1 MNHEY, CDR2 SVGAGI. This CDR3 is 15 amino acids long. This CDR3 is CASSYRGFNTGELFF. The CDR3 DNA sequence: TGTGCCAGCAGTTACCGGGGGTTTAACACCGGGGAGCTGTTTTTT.

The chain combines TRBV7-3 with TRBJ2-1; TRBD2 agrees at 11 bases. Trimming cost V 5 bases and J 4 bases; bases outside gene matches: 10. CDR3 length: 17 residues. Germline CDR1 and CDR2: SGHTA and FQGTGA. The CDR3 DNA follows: TGTGCCAGCAGCAGCCCTTCCCTAGCGGGGGGTTACAATGAGCAGTTCTTC. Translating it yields CASSSPSLAGGYNEQFF.

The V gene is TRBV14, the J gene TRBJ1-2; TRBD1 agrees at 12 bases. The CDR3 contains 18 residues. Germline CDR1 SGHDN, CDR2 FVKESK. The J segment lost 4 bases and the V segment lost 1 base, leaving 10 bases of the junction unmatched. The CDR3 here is CASSQASRDRGRSYGYTF. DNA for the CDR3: TGTGCCAGCAGCCAAGCTTCCCGGGACAGGGGGCGAAGCTATGGCTACACCTTC.

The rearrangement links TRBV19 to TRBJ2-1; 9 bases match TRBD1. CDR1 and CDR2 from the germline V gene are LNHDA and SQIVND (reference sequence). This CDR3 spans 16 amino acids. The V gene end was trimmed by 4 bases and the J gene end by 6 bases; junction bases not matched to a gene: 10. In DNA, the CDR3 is TGTGCCAGTAGTAAGATCGGGACAGGGTACAGCAATGAGCAGTTCTTC. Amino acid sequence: CASSKIGTGYSNEQFF.

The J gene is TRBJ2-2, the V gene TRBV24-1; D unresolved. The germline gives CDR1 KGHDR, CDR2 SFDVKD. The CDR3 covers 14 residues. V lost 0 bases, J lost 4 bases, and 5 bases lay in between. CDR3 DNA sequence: TGTGCCACCAGTGATTTGGGGGTCACCGGGGAGCTGTTTTTT. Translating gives CATSDLGVTGELFF.

The CDR3 DNA reads as TGTGCCTGGAGTGCTCCAGGAGGCCGGCAGTTCTTC. This translates into CAWSAPGGRQFF. The V and J genes are TRBV30 and TRBJ2-1, with a weak D call TRBD2 (5 bases). This CDR3 spans 12 amino acids. Germline V gene data show CDR1 as GTSNPN and CDR2 as SVGIG (reference sequence). V was cut by 1 base and J by 12 bases, with 13 bases left in between.

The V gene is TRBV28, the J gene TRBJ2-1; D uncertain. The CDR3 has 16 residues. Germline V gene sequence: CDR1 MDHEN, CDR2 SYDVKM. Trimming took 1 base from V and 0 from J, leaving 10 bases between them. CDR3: CASSLSRGSSYNEQFF. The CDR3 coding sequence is TGTGCCAGCAGTTTATCTCGCGGAAGCTCCTACAATGAGCAGTTCTTC.

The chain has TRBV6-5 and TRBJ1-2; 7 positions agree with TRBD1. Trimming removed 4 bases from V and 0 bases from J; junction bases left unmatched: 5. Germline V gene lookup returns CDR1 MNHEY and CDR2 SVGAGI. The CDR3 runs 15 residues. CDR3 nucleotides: TGTGCCAGCAGTTCAAGACAGGGAGCTAACTATGGCTACACCTTC. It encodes CASSSRQGANYGYTF.

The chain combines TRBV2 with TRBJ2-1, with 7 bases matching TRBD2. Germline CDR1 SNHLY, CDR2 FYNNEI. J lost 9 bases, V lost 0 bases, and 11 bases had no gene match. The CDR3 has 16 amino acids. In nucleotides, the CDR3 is TGTGCCAGCAGTGAAGCTAAGGGGAGGGGAGCGTCTGAGCAGTTCTTC. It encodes CASSEAKGRGASEQFF.

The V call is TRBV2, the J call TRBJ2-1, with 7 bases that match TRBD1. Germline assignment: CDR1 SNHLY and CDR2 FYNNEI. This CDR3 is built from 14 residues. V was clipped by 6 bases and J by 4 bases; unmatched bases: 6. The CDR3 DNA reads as TGTGCCAGCAGACGGGACAGTTCTTACAATGAGCAGTTCTTC. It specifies CASRRDSSYNEQFF.

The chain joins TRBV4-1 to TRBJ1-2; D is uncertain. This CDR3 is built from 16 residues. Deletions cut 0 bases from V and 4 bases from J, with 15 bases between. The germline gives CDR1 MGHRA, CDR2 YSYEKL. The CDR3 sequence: CASSQDPGRLVYGYTF. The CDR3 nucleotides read TGCGCCAGCAGCCAAGATCCCGGGAGATTGGTCTATGGCTACACCTTC.

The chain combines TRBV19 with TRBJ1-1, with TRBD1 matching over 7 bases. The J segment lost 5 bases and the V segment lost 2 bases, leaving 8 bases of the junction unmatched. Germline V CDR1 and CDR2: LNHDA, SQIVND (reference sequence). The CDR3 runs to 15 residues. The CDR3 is CASSIRQGGWTEAFF. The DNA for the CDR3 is TGTGCCAGTAGTATACGGCAGGGGGGTTGGACTGAAGCTTTCTTT.

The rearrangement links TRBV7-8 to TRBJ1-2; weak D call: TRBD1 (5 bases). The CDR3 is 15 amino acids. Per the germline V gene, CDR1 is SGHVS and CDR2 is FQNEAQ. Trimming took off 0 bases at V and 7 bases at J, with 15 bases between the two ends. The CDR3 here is CASSLALNGGGGYTF. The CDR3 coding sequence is TGTGCCAGCAGCTTAGCCCTAAACGGGGGGGGTGGCTACACCTTC. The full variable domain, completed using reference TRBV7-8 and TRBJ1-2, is GAGVSQSPRYKVAKRGQDVALRCDPISGHVSLFWYQQALGQGPEFLTYFQNEAQLDKSGLPSDRFFAERPEGSVSTLKIQRTQQEDSAVYLCASSLALNGGGGYTFGSGTRLTVV.

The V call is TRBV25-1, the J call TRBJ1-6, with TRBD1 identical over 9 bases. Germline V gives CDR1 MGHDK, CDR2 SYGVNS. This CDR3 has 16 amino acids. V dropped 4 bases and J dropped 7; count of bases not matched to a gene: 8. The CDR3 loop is CASSGTGTGLNSPLHF. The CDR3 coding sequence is TGTGCCAGCAGTGGCACCGGGACAGGGCTGAATTCACCCCTCCACTTT.

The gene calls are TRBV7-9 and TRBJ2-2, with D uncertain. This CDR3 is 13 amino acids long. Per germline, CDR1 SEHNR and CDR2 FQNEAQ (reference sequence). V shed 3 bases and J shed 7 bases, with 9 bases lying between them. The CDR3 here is CASSFSRRGELFF. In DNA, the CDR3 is TGTGCCAGCAGCTTTAGTAGACGCGGGGAGCTGTTTTTT.

The CDR3 reads CASSTPSLGPKGAFF. DNA of the CDR3: TGTGCCAGCAGCACCCCCTCATTAGGGCCCAAAGGAGCTTTCTTT. This chain uses TRBV6-1 with TRBJ1-1; D gene unclear. Germline V gene lookup returns CDR1 MNHNS and CDR2 SASEGT. CDR3 length: 15 amino acids. Deletions cut 6 bases from V and 10 bases from J, with 24 bases between.

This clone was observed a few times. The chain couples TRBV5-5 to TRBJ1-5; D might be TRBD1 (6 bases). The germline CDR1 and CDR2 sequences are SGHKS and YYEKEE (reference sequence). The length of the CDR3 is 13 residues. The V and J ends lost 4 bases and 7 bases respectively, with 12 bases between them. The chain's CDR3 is CASSQEQGQPQHF. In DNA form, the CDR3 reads TGTGCCAGCAGCCAGGAACAGGGCCAGCCCCAGCATTTT.

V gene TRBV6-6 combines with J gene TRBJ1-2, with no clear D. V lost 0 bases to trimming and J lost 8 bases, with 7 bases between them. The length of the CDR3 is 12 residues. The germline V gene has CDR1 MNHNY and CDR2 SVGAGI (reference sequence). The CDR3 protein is CASSYSTGGYTF. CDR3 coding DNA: TGTGCCAGCAGTTACTCGACTGGGGGCTACACCTTC.

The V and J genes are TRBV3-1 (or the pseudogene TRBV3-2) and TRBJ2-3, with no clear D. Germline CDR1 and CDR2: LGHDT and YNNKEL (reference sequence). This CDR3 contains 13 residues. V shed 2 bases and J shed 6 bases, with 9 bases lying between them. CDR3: CASSQSTLDTQYF. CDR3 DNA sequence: TGTGCCAGCAGCCAATCCACCCTTGATACGCAGTATTTT.

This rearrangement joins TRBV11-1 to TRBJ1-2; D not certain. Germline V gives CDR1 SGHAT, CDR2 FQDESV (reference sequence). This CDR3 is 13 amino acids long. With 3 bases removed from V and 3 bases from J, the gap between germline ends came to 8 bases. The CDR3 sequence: CASSLSPDYGYTF. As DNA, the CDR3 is TGTGCCAGCAGCTTGTCCCCGGACTATGGCTACACCTTC.

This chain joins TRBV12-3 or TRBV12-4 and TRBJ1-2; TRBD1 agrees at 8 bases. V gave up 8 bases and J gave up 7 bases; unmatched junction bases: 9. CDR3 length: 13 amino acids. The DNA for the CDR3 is TGTGCCAGCGCCCCCGACAGGGGCGGTGGCTACACCTTC. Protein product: CASAPDRGGGYTF.

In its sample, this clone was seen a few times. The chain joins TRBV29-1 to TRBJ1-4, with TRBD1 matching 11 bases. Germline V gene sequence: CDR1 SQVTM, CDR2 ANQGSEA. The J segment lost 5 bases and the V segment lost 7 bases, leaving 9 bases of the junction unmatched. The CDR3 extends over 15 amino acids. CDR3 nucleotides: TGCAGCGCCGCGCCCGGGACAGGGGGAAATGAAAAACTGTTTTTT. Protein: CSAAPGTGGNEKLFF.